This T cell receptor beta chain was recovered during a study of blood T cell repertoires in COVID-19. Study overall: Sites in the United States, Italy and Spain provided acute and convalescent COVID-19 samples.

Produced via immunoSEQ multiplex PCR; TCRdb's table is partial and in-frame only. The repertoire includes some 150,000 clones, approximately 90% of them detected once, and more than 9.5% sits in the top ten. Trimming stripped 4 bases from V and 2 bases from J, with 3 bases between. CDR1 and CDR2 from the germline V gene are SGHVS and FNYEAQ. The CDR3 covers 11 residues. This receptor was obtained from a woman of 80 years or more with acute or convalescent COVID-19. The chain joins TRBV7-6 to TRBJ2-7, with no clear D. The source material was peripheral blood. CDR3 nucleotides: TGTGCCAGCAGCTCAACCTACGAGCAGTACTTC. This gives the protein CASSSTYEQYF. The full variable domain, its missing parts supplied by reference TRBV7-6 and TRBJ2-7, is GAGVSQSPRYKVTKRGQDVALRCDPISGHVSLYWYRQALGQGPEFLTYFNYEAQQDKSGLPNDRFSAERPEGSISTLTIQRTEQRDSAMYRCASSSTYEQYFGPGTRLTVT.